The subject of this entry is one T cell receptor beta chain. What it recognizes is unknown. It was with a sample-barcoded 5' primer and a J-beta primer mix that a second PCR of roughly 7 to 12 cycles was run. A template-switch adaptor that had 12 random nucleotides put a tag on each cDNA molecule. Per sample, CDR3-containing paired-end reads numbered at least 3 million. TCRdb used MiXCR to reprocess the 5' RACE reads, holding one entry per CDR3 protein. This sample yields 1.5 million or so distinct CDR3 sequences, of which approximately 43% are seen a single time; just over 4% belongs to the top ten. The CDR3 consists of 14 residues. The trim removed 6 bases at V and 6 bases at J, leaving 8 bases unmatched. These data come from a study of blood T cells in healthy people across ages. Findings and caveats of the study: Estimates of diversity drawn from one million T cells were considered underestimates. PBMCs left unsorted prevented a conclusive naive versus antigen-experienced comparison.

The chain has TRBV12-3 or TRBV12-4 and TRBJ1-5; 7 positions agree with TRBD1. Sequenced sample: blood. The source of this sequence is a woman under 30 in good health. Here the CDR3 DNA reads TGTGCCAGCAGACCTACAGGGGTCGGTCAGCCCCAGCATTTT. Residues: CASRPTGVGQPQHF.